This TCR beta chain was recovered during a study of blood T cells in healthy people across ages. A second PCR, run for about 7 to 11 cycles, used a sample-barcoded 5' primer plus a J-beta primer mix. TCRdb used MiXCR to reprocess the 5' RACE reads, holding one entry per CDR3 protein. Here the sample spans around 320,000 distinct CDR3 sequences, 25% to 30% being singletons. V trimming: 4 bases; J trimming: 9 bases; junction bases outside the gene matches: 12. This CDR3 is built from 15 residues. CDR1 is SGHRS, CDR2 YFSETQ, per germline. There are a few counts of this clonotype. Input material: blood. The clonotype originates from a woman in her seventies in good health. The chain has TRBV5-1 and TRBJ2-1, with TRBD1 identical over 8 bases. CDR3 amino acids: CASSPKGQGPSEQFF. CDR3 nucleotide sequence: TGCGCCAGCAGCCCCAAAGGACAGGGTCCTTCTGAGCAGTTCTTC.